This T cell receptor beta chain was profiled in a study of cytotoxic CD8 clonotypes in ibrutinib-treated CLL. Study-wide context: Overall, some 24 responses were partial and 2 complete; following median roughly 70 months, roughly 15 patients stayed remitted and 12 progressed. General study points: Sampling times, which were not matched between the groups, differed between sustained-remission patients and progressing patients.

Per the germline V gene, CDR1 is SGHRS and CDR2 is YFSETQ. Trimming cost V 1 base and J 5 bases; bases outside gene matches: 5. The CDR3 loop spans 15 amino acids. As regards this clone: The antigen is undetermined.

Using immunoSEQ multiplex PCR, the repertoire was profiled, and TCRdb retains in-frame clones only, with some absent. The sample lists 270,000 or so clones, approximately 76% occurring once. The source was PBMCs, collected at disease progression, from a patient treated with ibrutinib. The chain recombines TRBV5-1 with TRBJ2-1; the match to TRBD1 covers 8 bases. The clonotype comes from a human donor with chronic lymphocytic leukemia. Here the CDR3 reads CASSLLTGANNEQFF. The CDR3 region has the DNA TGCGCCAGCAGCTTGCTGACAGGGGCCAACAATGAGCAGTTCTTC.